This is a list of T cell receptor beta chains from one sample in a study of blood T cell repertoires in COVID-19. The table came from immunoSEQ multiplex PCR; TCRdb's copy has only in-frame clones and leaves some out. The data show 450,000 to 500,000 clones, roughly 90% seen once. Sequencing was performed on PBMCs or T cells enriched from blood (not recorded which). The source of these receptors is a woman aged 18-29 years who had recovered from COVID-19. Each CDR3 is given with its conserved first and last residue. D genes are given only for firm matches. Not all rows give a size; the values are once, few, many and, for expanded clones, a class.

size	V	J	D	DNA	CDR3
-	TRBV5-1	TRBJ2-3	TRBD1	TGCGCCAGCAGCTTTACCGGGACAGTTTTCACAGATACGCAGTATTTT	CASSFTGTVFTDTQYF
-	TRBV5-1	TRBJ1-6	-	TGCGCCAGCAGCTTGAGACCCCCAGAGGCCACTTTTAATTCACCCCTCCACTTT	CASSLRPPEATFNSPLHF
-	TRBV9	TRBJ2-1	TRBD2	TGTGCCAGCAGCCGGGGGGTTCACAATGAGCAGTTCTTC	CASSRGVHNEQFF
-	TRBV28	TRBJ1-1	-	TGTGCCAGCAGTGAGACAGTGTGGGCTTTCTTT	CASSETVWAFF
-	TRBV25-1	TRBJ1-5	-	TGTGCCAGCAGTGATCCGGGAGGAAGTCAGCCCCAGCATTTT	CASSDPGGSQPQHF
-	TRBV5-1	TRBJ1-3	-	TGCGCCAGCAGCTTGACATCTGGAAACACCATATATTTT	CASSLTSGNTIYF
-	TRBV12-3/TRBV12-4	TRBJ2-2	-	TGTGCCAGCACTCTAGGCACCGGGGAGCTGTTTTTT	CASTLGTGELFF
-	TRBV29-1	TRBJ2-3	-	TGCAGCGTTGCTCTTACTAATAGAGATCCCACAGATACGCAGTATTTT	CSVALTNRDPTDTQYF
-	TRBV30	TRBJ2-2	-	TGTGCCAGAATCTCCGGGGTTATGATGACCGGGGAGCTGTTTTTT	CARISGVMMTGELFF
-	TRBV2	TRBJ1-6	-	TGTGCCAGCAGTGAAGCGCCCGGGGGGGATAATTCACCCCTCCACTTT	CASSEAPGGDNSPLHF
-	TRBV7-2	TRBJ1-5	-	TGTGCCAGCAGCTTAGATATCCGGGGGCCCCAGCATTTT	CASSLDIRGPQHF
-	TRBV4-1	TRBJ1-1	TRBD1	TGCGCCAGCAGCCTAAGACAGGGGGCCGGGGCTGAAGCTTTCTTT	CASSLRQGAGAEAFF
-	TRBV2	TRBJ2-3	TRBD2	TGTGCCAGCTTAGGGGGACTAGCGGGGGGAACAGATACGCAGTATTTT	CASLGGLAGGTDTQYF
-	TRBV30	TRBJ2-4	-	TGTGCCTGGAGCTTAACAGGGCGCCAAAACATTCAGTACTTC	CAWSLTGRQNIQYF
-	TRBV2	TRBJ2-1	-	TGTGCCAGCACTCGGTATCGGGGATTCTCCTACAATGAGCAGTTCTTC	CASTRYRGFSYNEQFF
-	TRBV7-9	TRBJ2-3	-	TGTGCCAGCAGCTTAACCGGACTAGATACGCAGTATTTT	CASSLTGLDTQYF
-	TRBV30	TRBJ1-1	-	TGTGCCTGGAATTCGGTCTTTAGAGCTGAAGCTTTCTTT	CAWNSVFRAEAFF
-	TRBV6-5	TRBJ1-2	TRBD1	TGTGCCAGCAGCAAGACAGGGGGATATGGCTACACCTTC	CASSKTGGYGYTF
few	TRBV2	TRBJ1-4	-	TGTGCCAGCAATATACAGGGTTATAATGAAAAACTGTTTTTT	CASNIQGYNEKLFF
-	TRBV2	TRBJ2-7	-	TGTGCCAGCAGCAAGGTGGGCCAGGGTTTATACGAGCAGTACTTC	CASSKVGQGLYEQYF
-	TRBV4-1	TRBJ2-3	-	TGCGCCAGCCGAAATCCGGGACAAAGGTCTAGCACAGATACGCAGTATTTT	CASRNPGQRSSTDTQYF
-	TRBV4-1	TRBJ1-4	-	TGCGCCAGCAGCCAAGTGACAGATGAAAAACTGTTTTTT	CASSQVTDEKLFF
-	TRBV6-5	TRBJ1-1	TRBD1	TGTGCCAGCAGTTGGACAGGGATGAACACTGAAGCTTTCTTT	CASSWTGMNTEAFF
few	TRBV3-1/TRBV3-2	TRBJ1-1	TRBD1	TGTGCCAGCAGCCGAAACCTGGGACAGTCGAACACTGAAGCTTTCTTT	CASSRNLGQSNTEAFF
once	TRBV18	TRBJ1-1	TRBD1	TGTGCCAGCTCACCACCGGCAGGGGGAGACACTGAAGCTTTCTTT	CASSPPAGGDTEAFF
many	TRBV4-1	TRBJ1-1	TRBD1	TGCGCCAGCATGGGGACAGGGGGTCGGACTGAAGCTTTCTTT	CASMGTGGRTEAFF
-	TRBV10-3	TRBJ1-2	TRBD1	TGTGCCATCAGTCTACAGGGGACCTATGGCTACACCTTC	CAISLQGTYGYTF
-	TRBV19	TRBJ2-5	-	TGTGCCAGTAGTCCGTGGGACTCCCCGGGAGAGACCCAGTACTTC	CASSPWDSPGETQYF